This T cell receptor beta chain was captured in a study of regulatory T cells in long-lasting Graves disease. CDR3-region Arm-PCR and iRepertoire HTBI primers produced the TCR beta libraries. In the source study's methods: Among the samples, roughly 65 TRBV and 14 to 15 TRBJ segments were identified. A single record per CDR3 protein comes from TCRdb applying MiXCR to the multiplex PCR reads. V and J calls and clone size were set by TCRdb, not the authors. The repertoire holds about 470,000 distinct CDR3 sequences, 20% to 25% seen once, with roughly 7% in the top ten. The germline V gene has CDR1 LGHDT and CDR2 YNNKEL (reference sequence). Trimming stripped 7 bases from V and 5 bases from J, with 23 bases between. The CDR3 contains 16 residues. Time point specified: persistent/refractory GD, antithyroid drugs over 5 years with positive TRAb. The TCR library was prepared using RNA isolated from PBMCs. Into tubes containing EDTA, about 10 milliliters of peripheral blood were drawn.

The V gene is TRBV3-1, the J gene TRBJ1-1, with D possibly matching TRBD1 (6 bases). This TCR was recovered from a female donor with Graves disease. The source material was peripheral blood mononuclear cells (PBMCs), sampled when the disease was refractory, from a patient treated with antithyroid drugs. CDR3 loop: CASTPPGGGSVTEAFF. The CDR3 region has the DNA TGTGCCAGCACCCCCCCCGGGGGCGGTTCGGTAACTGAAGCTTTCTTT.